This T cell receptor (beta chain) comes out of a study of regulatory dendritic cells for organ transplantation. Study-level background: Regulatory dendritic cells came from monocytes given vitamin D3 and IL-10.

General study findings and limits: Memory T cells were less diverse than naive, with memory CD8+ most oligoclonal.

Allogeneic regulatory or mature dendritic cells were co-cultured for more than 4 days with CFSE-labeled sorted T cells at 1:10. Naive CD45RA+ and memory CD45RO+ CD4+ or CD8+ T cells were FACS-sorted. Data came from immunoSEQ multiplex PCR; TCRdb stores just in-frame clones and leaves some out. The sample shows 9,500 to 15,000 clones, 60% to 80% of them seen only once. With respect to this clone: The antigen is undetermined. At one of its ends the junction is not consistent with the germline gene, which may arise from a read error.

The sample consisted of naive CD4+ T cells from blood cultured with regulatory dendritic cells. Sample subset: CD45RA+ naive T cells. The clonotype was recovered from a human donor in good health.

The CDR3 nucleotides are TGTGCAAGCAGCGCAATCGCGGGGCTGAGGCTGAATGAGCAGTTCTTC. Translation gives CASSAIAGLRLNEQFF. This chain connects TRBV7-3 to TRBJ2-1; the D gene is possibly TRBD2 (6 bases). Germline CDR1 SGHTA, CDR2 FQGTGA. This CDR3 comprises 16 residues. The full variable domain, in which reference TRBV7-3 and TRBJ2-1 provide the parts outside the CDR3, is GAGVSQTPSNKVTEKGKYVELRCDPISGHTALYWYRQSLGQGPEFLIYFQGTGAADDSGLPNDRFFAVRPEGSVSTLKIQRTERGDSAVYLCASSAIAGLRLNEQFFGPGTRLTVL.